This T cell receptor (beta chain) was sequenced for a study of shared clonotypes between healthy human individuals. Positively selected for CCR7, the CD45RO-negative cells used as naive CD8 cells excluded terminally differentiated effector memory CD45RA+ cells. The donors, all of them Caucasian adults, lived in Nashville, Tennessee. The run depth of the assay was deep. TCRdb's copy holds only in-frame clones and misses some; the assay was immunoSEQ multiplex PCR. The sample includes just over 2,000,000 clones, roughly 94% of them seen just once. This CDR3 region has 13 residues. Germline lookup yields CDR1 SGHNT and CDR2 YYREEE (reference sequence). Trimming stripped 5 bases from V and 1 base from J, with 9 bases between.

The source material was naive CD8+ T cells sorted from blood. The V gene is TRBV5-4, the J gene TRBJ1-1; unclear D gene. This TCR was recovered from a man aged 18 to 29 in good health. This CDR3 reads CASRLDGNTEAFF. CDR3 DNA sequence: TGTGCCAGCAGACTGGACGGGAACACTGAAGCTTTCTTT.